This TCR beta chain was profiled in a study of blood T cell repertoires in COVID-19. The repertoire was sequenced with immunoSEQ multiplex PCR; TCRdb's copy has only in-frame clones and lacks some. The sample lists roughly 120,000 clones; less than 75% were seen once. The CDR3 extends over 15 amino acids. Looked up from germline, CDR1 is SGHTA and CDR2 is FQGNSA. Trimming cost V 1 base and J 1 base, with 10 bases left between them. The J gene is TRBJ2-5, the V gene TRBV7-2; D is uncertain. The clonotype was recovered from an older woman with acute or convalescent COVID-19. Sequenced input: peripheral blood. The CDR3 protein is CASSLGGETQETQYF. CDR3 in DNA: TGTGCCAGCAGCTTAGGCGGCGAGACCCAAGAGACCCAGTACTTC.